This TCR beta chain was captured by sequencing in a study of cytomegalovirus exposure and HLA in healthy donors. Background on the study: There were roughly 120 million unique TCR beta sequences, drawn from about 190 million T cells, in an earlier analysis.

Primers: 60 Vbeta forward and 13 Jbeta reverse. Profiled with immunoSEQ multiplex PCR; TCRdb holds only in-frame clones, not every one. This sample has 140,000 to 150,000 clones, with approximately 81% found just once. CDR1 is LGHNA and CDR2 is YNFKEQ in the germline V gene. This CDR3 spans 15 amino acids. Trimming removed 2 bases from V and 1 base from J, with 11 bases in between. Notes on the study in general: Usually a TCR sequence was rare, but some public TCRs were found in many donors. TCR beta sequences reportedly predicted most subjects' HLA-A and HLA-B alleles accurately.

This clone has more than one count but fewer than ten. Its specificity is not known. The material sequenced was PBMCs. The TCR sequence derives from a boy aged 2 to 10 in good health and CMV-seronegative. This chain uses TRBV4-2 with TRBJ1-1; no definite D call. CDR3 bases: TGTGCCAGCAGCCAAATAGGTCAGCGGAACACTGAAGCTTTCTTT. Its translation: CASSQIGQRNTEAFF.